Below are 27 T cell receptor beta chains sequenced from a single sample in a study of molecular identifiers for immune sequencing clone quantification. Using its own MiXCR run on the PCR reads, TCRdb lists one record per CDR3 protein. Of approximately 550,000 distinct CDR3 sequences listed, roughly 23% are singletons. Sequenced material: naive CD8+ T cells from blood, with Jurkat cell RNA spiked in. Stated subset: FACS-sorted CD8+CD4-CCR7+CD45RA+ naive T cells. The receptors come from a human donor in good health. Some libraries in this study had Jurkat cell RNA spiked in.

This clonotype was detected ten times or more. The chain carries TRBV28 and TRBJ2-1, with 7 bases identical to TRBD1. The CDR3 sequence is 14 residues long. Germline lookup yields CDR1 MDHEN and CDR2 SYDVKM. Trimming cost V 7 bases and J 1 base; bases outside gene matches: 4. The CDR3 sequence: CASNPDRSYNEQFF. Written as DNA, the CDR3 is TGTGCCAGCAACCCGGACAGGTCCTACAATGAGCAGTTCTTC.

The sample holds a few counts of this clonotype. The DNA for the CDR3 is TGTGCCAGCAAGTGGGGACATTCGGGTTCACCCCTCCACTTT. This translates into CASKWGHSGSPLHF. The gene calls are TRBV19 and TRBJ1-6, with a weak D call TRBD1 (6 bases). CDR1 is LNHDA and CDR2 is SQIVND in the germline V gene (reference sequence). The length of the CDR3 is 14 residues. The V gene lost 9 bases and the J gene lost 9 bases, with 18 bases spanning the gap.

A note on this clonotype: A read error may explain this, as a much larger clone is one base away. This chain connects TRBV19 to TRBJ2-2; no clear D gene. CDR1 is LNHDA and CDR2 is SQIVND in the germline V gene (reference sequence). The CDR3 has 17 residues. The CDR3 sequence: CGSNKPLASENTGELFF. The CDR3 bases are TGTGGCAGTAATAAACCCTTGGCTTCGGAGAACACCGGGGAGCTGTTTTTT.

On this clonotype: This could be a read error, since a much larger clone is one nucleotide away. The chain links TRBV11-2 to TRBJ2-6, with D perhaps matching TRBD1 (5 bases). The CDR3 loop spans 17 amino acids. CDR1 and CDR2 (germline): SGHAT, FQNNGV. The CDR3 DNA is TGTGCCAGCAGTCTAGGGGTCGCAGGCTCTGGGGCCAACGTCCCGACTTTC. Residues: CASSLGVAGSGANVPTF.

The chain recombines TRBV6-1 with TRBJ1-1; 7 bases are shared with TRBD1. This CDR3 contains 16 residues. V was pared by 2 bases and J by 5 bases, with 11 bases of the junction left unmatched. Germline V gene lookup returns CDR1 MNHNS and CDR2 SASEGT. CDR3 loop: CASSESAPGGWTEAFF. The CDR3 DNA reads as TGTGCCAGCAGTGAATCCGCCCCAGGGGGTTGGACTGAAGCTTTCTTT.

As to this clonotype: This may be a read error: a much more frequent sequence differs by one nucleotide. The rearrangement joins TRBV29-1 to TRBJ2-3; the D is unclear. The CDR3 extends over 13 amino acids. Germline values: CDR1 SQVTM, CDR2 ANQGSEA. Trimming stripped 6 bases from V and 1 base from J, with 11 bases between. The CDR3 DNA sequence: TGCAGCGTCGGATTTCAAGGCACAGATACGCAGTATTTT. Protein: CSVGFQGTDTQYF.

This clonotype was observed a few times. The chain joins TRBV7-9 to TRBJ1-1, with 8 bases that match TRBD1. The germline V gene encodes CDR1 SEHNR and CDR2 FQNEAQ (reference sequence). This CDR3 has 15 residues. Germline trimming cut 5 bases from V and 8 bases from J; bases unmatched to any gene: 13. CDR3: CASSQGATTGKEAFF. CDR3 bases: TGTGCCAGCAGCCAGGGGGCAACCACAGGCAAAGAAGCTTTCTTT.

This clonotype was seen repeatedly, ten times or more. The CDR3, as DNA: TGTGCCAGCAGCGCTAGCGGAGGCGAGTCAGATACGCAGTATTTT. It codes for CASSASGGESDTQYF. The rearrangement joins TRBV21-1 to TRBJ2-3; the table's D gene call, TRBD2, was not cross checked with the DNA. TRBV21-1 is a recognized pseudogene. The CDR3 runs to 15 residues.

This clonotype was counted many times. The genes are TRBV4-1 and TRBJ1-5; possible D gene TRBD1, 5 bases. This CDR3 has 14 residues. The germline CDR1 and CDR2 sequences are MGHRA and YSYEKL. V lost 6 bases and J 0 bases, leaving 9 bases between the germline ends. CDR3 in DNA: TGCGCCAGCAGTCGGGGGAATAGCAATCAGCCCCAGCATTTT. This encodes CASSRGNSNQPQHF.

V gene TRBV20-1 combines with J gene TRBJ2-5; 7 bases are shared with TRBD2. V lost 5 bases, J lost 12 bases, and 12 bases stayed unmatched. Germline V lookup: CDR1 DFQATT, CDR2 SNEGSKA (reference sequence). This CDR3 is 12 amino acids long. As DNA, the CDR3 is TGCAGTGCTCGTCCGGGGACTAACCAGGAGTACTTC. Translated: CSARPGTNQEYF.

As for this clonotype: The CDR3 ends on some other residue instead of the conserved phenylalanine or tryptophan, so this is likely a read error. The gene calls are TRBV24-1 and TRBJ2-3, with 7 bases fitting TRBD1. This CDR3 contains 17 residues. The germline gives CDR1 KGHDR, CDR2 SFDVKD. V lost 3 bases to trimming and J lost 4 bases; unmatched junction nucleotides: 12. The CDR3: CATSDPSGRTGPDTQYS. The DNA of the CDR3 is TGTGCCACCAGTGATCCCTCCGGCAGGACAGGACCAGATACGCAGTATTCT.

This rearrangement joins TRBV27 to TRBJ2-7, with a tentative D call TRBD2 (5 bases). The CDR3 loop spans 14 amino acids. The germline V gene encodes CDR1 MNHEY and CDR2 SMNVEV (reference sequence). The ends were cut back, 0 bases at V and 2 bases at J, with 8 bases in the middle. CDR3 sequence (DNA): TGTGCCAGCAGTTTATCCGGGGTCCCCTACGAGCAGTACTTC. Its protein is CASSLSGVPYEQYF.

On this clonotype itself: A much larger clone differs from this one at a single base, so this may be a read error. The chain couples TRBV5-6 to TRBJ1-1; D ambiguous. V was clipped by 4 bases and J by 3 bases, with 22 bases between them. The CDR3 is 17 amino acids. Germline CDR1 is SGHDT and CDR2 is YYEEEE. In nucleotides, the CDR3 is TGTGCCAGCAGCCCCGGATCTCCCCCCGGAATGGACACTGAAGCTTTCTTT. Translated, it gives CASSPGSPPGMDTEAFF.

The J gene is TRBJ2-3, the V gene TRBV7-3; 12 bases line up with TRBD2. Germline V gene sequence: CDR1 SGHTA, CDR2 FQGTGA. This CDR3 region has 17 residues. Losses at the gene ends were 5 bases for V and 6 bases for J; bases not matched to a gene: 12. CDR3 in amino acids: CASSTGLAGPVVDTQYF. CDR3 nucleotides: TGTGCCAGCAGCACGGGACTAGCGGGCCCAGTTGTGGATACGCAGTATTTT.

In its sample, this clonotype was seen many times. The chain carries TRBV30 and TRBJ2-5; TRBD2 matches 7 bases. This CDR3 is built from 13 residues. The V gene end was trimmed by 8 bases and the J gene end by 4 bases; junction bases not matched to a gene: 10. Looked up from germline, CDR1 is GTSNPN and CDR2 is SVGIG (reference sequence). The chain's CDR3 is CAGGAGDGETQYF. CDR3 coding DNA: TGTGCCGGAGGGGCGGGAGACGGAGAGACCCAGTACTTC.

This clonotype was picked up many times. CDR3 in amino acids: CASSQWGDTEAFF. The DNA of the CDR3 is TGTGCCAGCAGCCAATGGGGCGACACTGAAGCTTTCTTT. The J gene is TRBJ1-1, the V gene TRBV16; D is possibly TRBD1 (5 bases). Germline-derived CDR1 and CDR2 are KGHSY and FQNENV. This CDR3 is built from 13 residues. The V end was cut by 1 base, the J end by 3 bases, with 6 bases between.

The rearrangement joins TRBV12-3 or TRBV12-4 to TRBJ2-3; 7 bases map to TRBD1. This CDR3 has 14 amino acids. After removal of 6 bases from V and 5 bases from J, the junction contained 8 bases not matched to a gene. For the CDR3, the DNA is TGTGCCAGCAGCCCAGACAGGGTGGTAGATACGCAGTATTTT. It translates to CASSPDRVVDTQYF.

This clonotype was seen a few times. The CDR3 here is CASSLGDYYTGELFF. DNA for the CDR3: TGTGCCAGCAGCTTAGGAGACTATTACACCGGGGAGCTGTTTTTT. J is TRBJ2-2 and V is TRBV11-2; a possible D gene is TRBD2 (5 bases). The ends were cut back, 1 base at V and 3 bases at J, with 9 bases in the middle. Germline V lookup: CDR1 SGHAT, CDR2 FQNNGV. The CDR3 is 15 amino acids.

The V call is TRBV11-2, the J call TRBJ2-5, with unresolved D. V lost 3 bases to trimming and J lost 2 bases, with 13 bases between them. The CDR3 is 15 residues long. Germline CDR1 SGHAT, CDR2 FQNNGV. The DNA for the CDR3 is TGTGCCAGCAGCTTTTTTGTGGGGTTTCAAGAGACCCAGTACTTC. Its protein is CASSFFVGFQETQYF.

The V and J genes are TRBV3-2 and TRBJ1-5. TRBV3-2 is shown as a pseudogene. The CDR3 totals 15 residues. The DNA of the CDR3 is TGTGCCAGCAGCCCTCTGGAGGTCTGCAATCAGCCCCAGCATTTT. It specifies CASSPLEVCNQPQHF.

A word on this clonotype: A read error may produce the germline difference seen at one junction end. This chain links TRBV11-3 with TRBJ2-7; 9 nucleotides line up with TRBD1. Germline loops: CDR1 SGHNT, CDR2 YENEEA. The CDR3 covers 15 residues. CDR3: CASSLGTGGPYEQHF. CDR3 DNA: TGTGCCAGCAGCTTAGGCACAGGGGGCCCCTACGAGCAGCACTTC.

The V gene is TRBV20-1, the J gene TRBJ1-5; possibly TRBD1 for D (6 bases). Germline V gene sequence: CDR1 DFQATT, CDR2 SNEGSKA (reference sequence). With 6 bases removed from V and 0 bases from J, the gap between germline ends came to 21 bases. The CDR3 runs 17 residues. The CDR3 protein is CSAIDSGQIYSNQPQHF. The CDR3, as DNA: TGCAGTGCCATAGATTCAGGACAGATTTATAGCAATCAGCCCCAGCATTTT.

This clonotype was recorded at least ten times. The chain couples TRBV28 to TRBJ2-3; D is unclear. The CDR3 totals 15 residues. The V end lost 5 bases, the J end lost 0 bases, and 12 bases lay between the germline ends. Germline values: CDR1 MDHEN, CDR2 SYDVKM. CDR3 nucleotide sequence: TGTGCCAGCAGTCTGCTTGGTCCTAGCACAGATACGCAGTATTTT. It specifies CASSLLGPSTDTQYF.

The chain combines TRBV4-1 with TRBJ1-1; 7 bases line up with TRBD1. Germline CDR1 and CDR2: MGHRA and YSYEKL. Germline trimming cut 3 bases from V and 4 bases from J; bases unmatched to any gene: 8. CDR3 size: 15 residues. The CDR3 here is CASSQPPPGGTEAFF. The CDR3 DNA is TGCGCCAGCAGCCAGCCCCCCCCAGGGGGCACTGAAGCTTTCTTT.

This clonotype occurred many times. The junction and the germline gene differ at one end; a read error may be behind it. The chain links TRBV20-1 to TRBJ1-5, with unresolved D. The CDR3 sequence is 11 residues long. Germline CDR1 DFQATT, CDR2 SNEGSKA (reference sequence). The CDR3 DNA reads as TGCAGTGCTAGATCGGGGTCCGGATATTTTTTT. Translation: CSARSGSGYFF.

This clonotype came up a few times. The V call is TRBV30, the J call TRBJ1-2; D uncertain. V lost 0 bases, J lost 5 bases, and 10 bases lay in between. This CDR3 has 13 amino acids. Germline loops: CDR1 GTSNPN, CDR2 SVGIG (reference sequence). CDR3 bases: TGTGCCTGGAGTGTACTAGCGCTATATGGCTACACCTTC. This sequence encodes CAWSVLALYGYTF.

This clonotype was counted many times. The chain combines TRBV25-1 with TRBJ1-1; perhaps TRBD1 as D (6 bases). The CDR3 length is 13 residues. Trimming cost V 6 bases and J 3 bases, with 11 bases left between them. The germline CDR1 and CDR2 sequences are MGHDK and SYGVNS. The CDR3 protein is CASSEDSDTEAFF. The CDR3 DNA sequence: TGTGCCAGCAGCGAGGACAGTGACACTGAAGCTTTCTTT.